The following is a T cell receptor beta chain sequence with its context. Its target is unknown. TCRdb independently ran MiXCR on the 5' RACE reads; one entry per CDR3 protein. The sample holds under 200,000 distinct CDR3 sequences; approximately 10% are singletons and the top ten take around 34%. This sample is part of a study of T cells after yellow fever vaccination. Across the study: In the case of low-cell-number fractions, SMART-Seq v4 Ultra Low Input was used for preparation.

CDR1 and CDR2 (germline): MNHEY, SMNVEV (reference sequence). The CDR3 totals 12 residues. V gave up 6 bases and J gave up 2 bases, with 8 bases separating them. Study outcomes and limitations: Repertoires sorted by FACS could include abundant clonotypes that are contaminants from the bulk population. The booster saw the reappearance of most primary-vaccination clones (more than 95% CD4, 70% to 90% CD8).

The sequence came from a man aged 18 to 29 who received the YFV17D yellow fever vaccine. Here the sequenced sample was CD8+ T cells sorted from PBMCs, taken 15 days after the yellow fever booster vaccination. The V call is TRBV27, the J call TRBJ2-7; D remains unclear. Here the CDR3 reads CASRDGPYEQYF. Here the CDR3 DNA reads TGTGCCAGCAGAGACGGTCCCTACGAGCAGTACTTC.